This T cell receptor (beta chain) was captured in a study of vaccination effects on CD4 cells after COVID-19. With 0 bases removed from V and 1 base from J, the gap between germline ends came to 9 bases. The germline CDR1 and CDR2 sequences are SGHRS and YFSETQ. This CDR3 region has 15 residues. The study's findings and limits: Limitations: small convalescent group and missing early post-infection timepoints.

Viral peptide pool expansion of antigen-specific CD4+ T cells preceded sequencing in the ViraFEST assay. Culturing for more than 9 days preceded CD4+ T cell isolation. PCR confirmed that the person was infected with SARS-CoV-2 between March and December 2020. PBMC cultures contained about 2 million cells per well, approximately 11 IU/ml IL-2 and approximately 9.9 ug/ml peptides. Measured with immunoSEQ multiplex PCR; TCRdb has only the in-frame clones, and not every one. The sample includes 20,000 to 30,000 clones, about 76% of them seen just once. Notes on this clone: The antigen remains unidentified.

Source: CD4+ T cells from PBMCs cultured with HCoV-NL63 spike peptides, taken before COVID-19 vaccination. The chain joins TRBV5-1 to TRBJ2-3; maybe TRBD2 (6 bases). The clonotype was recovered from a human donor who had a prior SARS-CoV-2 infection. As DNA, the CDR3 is TGCGCCAGCAGCTTGGGATGGGGGGGCACAGATACGCAGTATTTT. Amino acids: CASSLGWGGTDTQYF.